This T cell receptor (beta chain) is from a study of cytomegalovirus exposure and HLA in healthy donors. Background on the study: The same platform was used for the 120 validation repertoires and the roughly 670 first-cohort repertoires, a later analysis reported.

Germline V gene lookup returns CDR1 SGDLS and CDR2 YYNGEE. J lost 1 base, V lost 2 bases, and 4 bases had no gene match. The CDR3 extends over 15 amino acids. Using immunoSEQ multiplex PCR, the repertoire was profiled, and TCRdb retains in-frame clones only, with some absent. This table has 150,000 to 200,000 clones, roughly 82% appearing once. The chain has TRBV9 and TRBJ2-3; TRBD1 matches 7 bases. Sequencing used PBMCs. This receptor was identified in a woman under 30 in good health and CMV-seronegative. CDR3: CASSVTGYGTDTQYF. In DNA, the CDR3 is TGTGCCAGCAGCGTGACAGGGTACGGCACAGATACGCAGTATTTT.